The 21 T cell receptor beta chains given below trace back to one sample, sequenced in a study of T cell responses to AZD1222 COVID-19 vaccine. Assay used: immunoSEQ multiplex PCR; TCRdb lists only in-frame clones, some missing. The repertoire includes approximately 160,000 clones, about nine tenths of them detected once, and approximately 2.5% sits in the top ten. Specimen: peripheral blood, collected on day 0 of AZD1222 vaccination. Source of these receptors: an adult in good health.

The genes are TRBV6-1 and TRBJ2-2; the D gene is possibly TRBD2 (5 bases). Germline assignment: CDR1 MNHNS and CDR2 SASEGT. With 1 base removed from V and 6 bases from J, the gap between germline ends came to 12 bases. The CDR3 runs 15 residues. The CDR3 DNA sequence: TGTGCCAGCAGTGAAGGGGCACCCGGGGCCGGGGAGCTGTTTTTT. Its protein product is CASSEGAPGAGELFF.

The chain couples TRBV5-5 to TRBJ1-6; a possible D gene is TRBD1 (5 bases). The ends were cut back, 2 bases at V and 4 bases at J, with 10 bases in the middle. The CDR3 totals 15 residues. Germline assignment: CDR1 SGHKS and CDR2 YYEKEE (reference sequence). CDR3 sequence reads: CASSFGGRYNSPLHF. In DNA form, the CDR3 reads TGTGCCAGCAGCTTCGGGGGAAGATATAATTCACCCCTCCACTTT.

The J gene is TRBJ2-2, the V gene TRBV24-1; 8 positions agree with TRBD1. From germline, CDR1 is KGHDR and CDR2 SFDVKD. J lost 9 bases, V lost 2 bases, and 7 bases had no gene match. The CDR3 runs 15 residues. The CDR3 nucleotides are TGTGCCACCAGTGATTGGAGGACAGGGAACCGGGAGCTGTTTTTT. Protein product: CATSDWRTGNRELFF.

J is TRBJ2-5 and V is TRBV28; D may correspond to TRBD1 or TRBD2 (5 bases each). Germline loops: CDR1 MDHEN, CDR2 SYDVKM. This CDR3 comprises 15 residues. Trimming shortened V by 3 bases and J by 7 bases, and 18 bases separated the two germline ends. CDR3 in DNA: TGTGCCAGCAGTTTGGCTGGGACGGCGGTGTGGACCCAGTACTTC. This gives the protein CASSLAGTAVWTQYF. The variable domain in full, completed from reference TRBV28 and TRBJ2-5, reads DVKVTQSSRYLVKRTGEKVFLECVQDMDHENMFWYRQDPGLGLRLIYFSYDVKMKEKGDIPEGYSVSREKKERFSLILESASTNQTSMYLCASSLAGTAVWTQYFGPGTRLLVL.

The chain couples TRBV19 to TRBJ1-2; 12 bases are a match to TRBD1. J lost 7 bases, V lost 11 bases, and 14 bases had no gene match. The germline V gene encodes CDR1 LNHDA and CDR2 SQIVND (reference sequence). The CDR3 extends over 15 amino acids. Here the CDR3 reads CASMGQGALVSGYTF. CDR3 sequence (DNA): TGTGCCTCCATGGGACAGGGGGCGCTAGTCTCTGGCTACACCTTC.

The rearrangement uses TRBV6-6 and TRBJ1-1; a possible D gene is TRBD1 (5 bases). This CDR3 comprises 14 residues. From germline, CDR1 is MNHNY and CDR2 SVGAGI (reference sequence). With 7 bases removed from V and 0 bases from J, the gap between germline ends came to 12 bases. The CDR3 sequence is CASNTQVMNTEAFF. Written as DNA, the CDR3 is TGTGCCAGCAATACACAGGTAATGAACACTGAAGCTTTCTTT.

The V gene is TRBV29-1, the J gene TRBJ2-7; D gene ambiguous. CDR1 and CDR2 (germline): SQVTM, ANQGSEA. The CDR3 spans 17 residues. V lost 3 bases, J lost 4 bases, and 25 bases lay in between. CDR3 amino acids: CSVDTTSSGGPRYEQYF. DNA of the CDR3: TGCAGCGTTGACACCACCAGTAGTGGCGGTCCCCGGTACGAGCAGTACTTC.

The rearrangement links TRBV2 to TRBJ1-1; D is possibly TRBD1 (6 bases). The CDR3 runs to 14 residues. Trimming pared 8 bases from V and 0 bases from J, leaving 13 bases between. CDR1 SNHLY and CDR2 FYNNEI come from the germline V gene. This CDR3 is CASDRRGMNTEAFF. The DNA of the CDR3 is TGTGCCAGCGACCGTAGGGGGATGAACACTGAAGCTTTCTTT. The variable domain in full, with the rest retrieved from reference TRBV2 and TRBJ1-1, is EPEVTQTPSHQVTQMGQEVILRCVPISNHLYFYWYRQILGQKVEFLVSFYNNEISEKSEIFDDQFSVERPDGSNFTLKIRSTKLEDSAMYFCASDRRGMNTEAFFGQGTRLTVV.

This chain joins TRBV29-1 and TRBJ2-7; 7 bases map to TRBD1. V gave up 3 bases and J gave up 0 bases; unmatched junction bases: 8. This CDR3 has 15 amino acids. Germline V gene sequence: CDR1 SQVTM, CDR2 ANQGSEA. CDR3 residues: CSVEKSAGGSYEQYF. CDR3 DNA: TGCAGCGTTGAGAAGTCGGCAGGGGGCTCCTACGAGCAGTACTTC.

The chain links TRBV5-6 to TRBJ2-7; D is undetermined. Germline loops: CDR1 SGHDT, CDR2 YYEEEE. V dropped 5 bases and J dropped 7 bases, with 10 bases sitting between them. The CDR3 has 11 amino acids. CDR3 amino acids: CASSLLKEQYF. The CDR3 bases are TGTGCCAGCAGTCTCCTTAAAGAGCAGTACTTC.

The gene calls are TRBV19 and TRBJ2-1; D possibly corresponds to TRBD2 (6 bases). V was trimmed by 1 base and J by 1 base, leaving 11 bases between them. Germline V gene sequence: CDR1 LNHDA, CDR2 SQIVND (reference sequence). The CDR3 covers 16 residues. The DNA of the CDR3 is TGTGCCAGTAGTATAGGGGACTGGAGGTCCTACAATGAGCAGTTCTTC. Translated: CASSIGDWRSYNEQFF.

This rearrangement joins TRBV19 to TRBJ1-1, with D possibly TRBD1 on 5 matching bases. The ends were cut back, 6 bases at V and 7 bases at J, with 18 bases in the middle. CDR3 length equals 14 residues. Germline CDR1 LNHDA, CDR2 SQIVND (reference sequence). The CDR3 protein is CASSPGHYQGEAFF. The CDR3 nucleotides read TGTGCCAGTAGCCCGGGGCACTACCAAGGTGAAGCTTTCTTT.

V is TRBV2 and J is TRBJ2-1; TRBD2 matches 13 bases. With 2 bases clipped from V and 7 bases from J, the junction kept 14 bases outside the gene matches. CDR1 SNHLY and CDR2 FYNNEI come from the germline V gene. This CDR3 is built from 19 residues. The CDR3 DNA is TGTGCCAGCAGTGAATACCCCCCCACTAGCGGGAGGGGGTTTAATGAGCAGTTCTTC. Protein sequence: CASSEYPPTSGRGFNEQFF.

The chain joins TRBV5-6 to TRBJ2-1; 10 nucleotides align to TRBD2. The V segment lost 4 bases and the J segment 4 bases; nucleotides outside the gene matches: 5. Germline loops: CDR1 SGHDT, CDR2 YYEEEE. The CDR3 has 15 amino acids. Here the CDR3 reads CASSEGLARYNEQFF. The CDR3 DNA is TGTGCCAGCAGCGAGGGACTAGCGAGATACAATGAGCAGTTCTTC.

The chain joins TRBV7-9 to TRBJ1-2; D is perhaps TRBD1 (5 bases). CDR1 is SEHNR and CDR2 is FQNEAQ in the germline V gene (reference sequence). V lost 4 bases to trimming and J lost 4 bases, with 16 bases between them. The length of the CDR3 is 15 residues. CDR3 DNA: TGTGCCAGCAGCTCTACCGGGGCCTGGGCCTATGGCTACACCTTC. Translated, it gives CASSSTGAWAYGYTF.

This chain joins TRBV30 and TRBJ2-7, with 11 positions matching TRBD2. Trimming removed 3 bases from V and 5 bases from J; junction bases left unmatched: 12. Germline assignment: CDR1 GTSNPN and CDR2 SVGIG (reference sequence). The CDR3 loop spans 16 amino acids. CDR3 sequence reads: CAWSATRTSGYNEQYF. CDR3 sequence (DNA): TGTGCCTGGAGCGCAACCCGGACTAGCGGGTACAACGAGCAGTACTTC.

The chain carries TRBV28 and TRBJ2-1, with 12 bases lining up with TRBD2. The CDR3 totals 16 residues. CDR1 is MDHEN and CDR2 is SYDVKM in the germline V gene. The V and J ends lost 5 bases and 4 bases, in that order; junction bases with no gene match: 6. DNA of the CDR3: TGTGCCAGCAGTCCTAGCGGGAGGGCCTGGTACAATGAGCAGTTCTTC. Its translation: CASSPSGRAWYNEQFF.

The J gene is TRBJ2-7, the V gene TRBV4-1; 10 nucleotides agree with TRBD2. The CDR3 is made up of 18 amino acids. Trimming removed 4 bases from V and 4 bases from J; junction bases left unmatched: 16. CDR1 is MGHRA and CDR2 is YSYEKL in the germline V gene. CDR3 protein: CASSRPARLAGDRYEQYF. As DNA, the CDR3 is TGCGCCAGCAGCCGGCCTGCGCGGCTAGCGGGAGATCGGTACGAGCAGTACTTC.

Remarks on this clone: Sequence at one end of the junction differs from germline and may be a read error. V and J are TRBV29-1 and TRBJ1-3; a weak D match, TRBD1 (6 bases). Germline CDR1 reads SQVTM; CDR2 reads ANQGSEA. This CDR3 is 16 amino acids long. The CDR3 reads CSAEIATGYSGNTIYF. The DNA of the CDR3 is TGCAGCGCTGAAATAGCAACAGGGTACTCTGGAAACACCATATATTTT. Variable domain in full (rest from reference TRBV29-1 and TRBJ1-3): SAVISQKPSRDICQRGTSLTIQCQVDSQVTMMFWYRQQPGQSLTLIATANQGSEATYESGFVIDKFPISRPNLTFSTLTVSNMSPEDSSIYLCSAEIATGYSGNTIYFGEGSWLTVV.

J is TRBJ1-4 and V is TRBV30; no reliable D call. Trimming cost V 1 base and J 5 bases, with 5 bases left between them. This CDR3 spans 12 amino acids. CDR1 GTSNPN and CDR2 SVGIG come from the germline V gene (reference sequence). In nucleotides, the CDR3 is TGTGCCTGGAGTGGAAACAATGAAAAACTGTTTTTT. Its translation is CAWSGNNEKLFF. The entire variable domain, with the rest obtained from reference TRBV30 and TRBJ1-4, is as follows: SQTIHQWPATLVQPVGSPLSLECTVEGTSNPNLYWYRQAAGRGLQLLFYSVGIGQISSEVPQNLSASRPQDRQFILSSKKLLLSDSGFYLCAWSGNNEKLFFGSGTQLSVL.

This chain connects TRBV29-1 to TRBJ1-1, with a tentative D call TRBD1 (6 bases). This CDR3 comprises 16 residues. CDR1 and CDR2 (germline): SQVTM, ANQGSEA. V lost 3 bases and J 4 bases, leaving 21 bases between the germline ends. The DNA of the CDR3 is TGCAGCGTTGAGACGGGGCCAGGGGAATGGAGCACTGAAGCTTTCTTT. Protein sequence: CSVETGPGEWSTEAFF.